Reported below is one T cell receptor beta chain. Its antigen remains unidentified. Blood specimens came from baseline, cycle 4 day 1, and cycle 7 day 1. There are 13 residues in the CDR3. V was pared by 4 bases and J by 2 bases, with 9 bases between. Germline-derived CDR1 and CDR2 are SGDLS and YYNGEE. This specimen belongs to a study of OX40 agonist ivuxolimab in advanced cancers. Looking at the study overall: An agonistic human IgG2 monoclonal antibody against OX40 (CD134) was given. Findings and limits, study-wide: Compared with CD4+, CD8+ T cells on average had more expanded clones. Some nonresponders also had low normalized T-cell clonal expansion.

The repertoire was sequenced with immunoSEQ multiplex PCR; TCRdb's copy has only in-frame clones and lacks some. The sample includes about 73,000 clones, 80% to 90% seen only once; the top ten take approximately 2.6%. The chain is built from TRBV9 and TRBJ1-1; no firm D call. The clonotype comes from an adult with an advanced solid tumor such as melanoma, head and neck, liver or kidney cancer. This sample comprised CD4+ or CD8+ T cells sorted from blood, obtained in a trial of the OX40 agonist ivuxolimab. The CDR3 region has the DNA TGTGCCAGCAGCTGGACGGAAAACACTGAAGCTTTCTTT. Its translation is CASSWTENTEAFF.